This T cell receptor beta chain was captured by sequencing in a study of response to subunit inactivated influenza vaccine. This CDR3 has 14 amino acids. The junction had 5 bases not matched to a gene; V was cut back by 4 bases and J by 4 bases. CDR1 is SGHTA, CDR2 FQGNSA, per germline. Findings and caveats of the study: Few new T cells, the authors suggested, are recruited by each seasonal influenza vaccination.

MiXCR, applied by TCRdb to the RT-PCR reads, yields one record per CDR3 protein. Seen here are about 500,000 distinct CDR3 sequences, 16% observed once, and the top ten hold 3% to 3.5%. The sample holds a few counts of this clonotype. The antigen is not known. The gene calls are TRBV7-2 and TRBJ1-2, with 8 bases aligning to TRBD1. The sample in question was CD4+ T cells sorted from PBMCs, obtained roughly 24 months after vaccination. This receptor was identified in a man between 50 and 69 years old who received an inactivated influenza vaccine. CDR3: CASSSGGATYGYTF. In DNA, the CDR3 is TGTGCCAGCAGCTCAGGGGGCGCGACCTATGGCTACACCTTC.